This TCR beta chain was sequenced during a study of blood T cell repertoires in COVID-19. Looking at the study overall: Specimens from acute and convalescent COVID-19 originated in the United States, Italy and Spain.

CDR1 is DFQATT, CDR2 SNEGSKA, per germline (reference sequence). CDR3 length: 14 amino acids. V was trimmed by 3 bases and J by 10 bases, leaving 20 bases between them. Enrollees, 18 to 89 years old, lived in 24 US areas. Two negative PCRs, clearance, or symptom resolution had been documented for recovered Cohort 3 donors. Per the original data handling: Estimation of nucleated cell counts was performed using reference gene primer amplification. Method: immunoSEQ multiplex PCR; TCRdb's copy keeps in-frame clones and lacks some. V and J calls and clone size are given by that table; D and trimming were obtained from the DNA. This sample carries around 400,000 clones, just under 90% of them seen once, and the ten largest clones take around 1.7%.

This TCR came from a woman aged 30 to 39 who had recovered from COVID-19. V and J are TRBV20-1 and TRBJ2-3; a weak D match, TRBD2 (6 bases). Sequenced material: PBMCs or T cells enriched from blood (not recorded which). The CDR3: CSASDDNRREAQYF. For the CDR3, the DNA is TGCAGTGCTAGTGACGACAACCGGAGGGAGGCGCAGTATTTT.